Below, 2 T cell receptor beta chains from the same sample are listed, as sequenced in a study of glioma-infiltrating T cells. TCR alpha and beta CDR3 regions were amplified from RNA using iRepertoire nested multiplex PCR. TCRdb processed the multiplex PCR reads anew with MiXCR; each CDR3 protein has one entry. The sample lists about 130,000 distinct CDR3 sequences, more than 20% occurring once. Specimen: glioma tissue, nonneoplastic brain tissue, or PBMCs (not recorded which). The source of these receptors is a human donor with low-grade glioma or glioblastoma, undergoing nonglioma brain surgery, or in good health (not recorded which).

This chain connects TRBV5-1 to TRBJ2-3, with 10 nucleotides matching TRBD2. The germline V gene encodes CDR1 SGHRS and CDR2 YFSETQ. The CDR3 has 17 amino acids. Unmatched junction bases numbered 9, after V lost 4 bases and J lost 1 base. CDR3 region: CASSISLAGVGTDTQYF. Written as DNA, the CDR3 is TGCGCCAGCAGCATCTCTCTAGCGGGGGTGGGCACAGATACGCAGTATTTT.

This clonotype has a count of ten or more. The CDR3 nucleotides are TGCAGTGCTAGACAGGCTATCGGCTATGGCTACACCTTC. Translating it yields CSARQAIGYGYTF. The rearrangement joins TRBV20-1 to TRBJ1-2; D remains ambiguous. Germline lookup yields CDR1 DFQATT and CDR2 SNEGSKA (reference sequence). V was trimmed by 2 bases and J by 4 bases, leaving 11 bases between them. This CDR3 is 13 amino acids long.